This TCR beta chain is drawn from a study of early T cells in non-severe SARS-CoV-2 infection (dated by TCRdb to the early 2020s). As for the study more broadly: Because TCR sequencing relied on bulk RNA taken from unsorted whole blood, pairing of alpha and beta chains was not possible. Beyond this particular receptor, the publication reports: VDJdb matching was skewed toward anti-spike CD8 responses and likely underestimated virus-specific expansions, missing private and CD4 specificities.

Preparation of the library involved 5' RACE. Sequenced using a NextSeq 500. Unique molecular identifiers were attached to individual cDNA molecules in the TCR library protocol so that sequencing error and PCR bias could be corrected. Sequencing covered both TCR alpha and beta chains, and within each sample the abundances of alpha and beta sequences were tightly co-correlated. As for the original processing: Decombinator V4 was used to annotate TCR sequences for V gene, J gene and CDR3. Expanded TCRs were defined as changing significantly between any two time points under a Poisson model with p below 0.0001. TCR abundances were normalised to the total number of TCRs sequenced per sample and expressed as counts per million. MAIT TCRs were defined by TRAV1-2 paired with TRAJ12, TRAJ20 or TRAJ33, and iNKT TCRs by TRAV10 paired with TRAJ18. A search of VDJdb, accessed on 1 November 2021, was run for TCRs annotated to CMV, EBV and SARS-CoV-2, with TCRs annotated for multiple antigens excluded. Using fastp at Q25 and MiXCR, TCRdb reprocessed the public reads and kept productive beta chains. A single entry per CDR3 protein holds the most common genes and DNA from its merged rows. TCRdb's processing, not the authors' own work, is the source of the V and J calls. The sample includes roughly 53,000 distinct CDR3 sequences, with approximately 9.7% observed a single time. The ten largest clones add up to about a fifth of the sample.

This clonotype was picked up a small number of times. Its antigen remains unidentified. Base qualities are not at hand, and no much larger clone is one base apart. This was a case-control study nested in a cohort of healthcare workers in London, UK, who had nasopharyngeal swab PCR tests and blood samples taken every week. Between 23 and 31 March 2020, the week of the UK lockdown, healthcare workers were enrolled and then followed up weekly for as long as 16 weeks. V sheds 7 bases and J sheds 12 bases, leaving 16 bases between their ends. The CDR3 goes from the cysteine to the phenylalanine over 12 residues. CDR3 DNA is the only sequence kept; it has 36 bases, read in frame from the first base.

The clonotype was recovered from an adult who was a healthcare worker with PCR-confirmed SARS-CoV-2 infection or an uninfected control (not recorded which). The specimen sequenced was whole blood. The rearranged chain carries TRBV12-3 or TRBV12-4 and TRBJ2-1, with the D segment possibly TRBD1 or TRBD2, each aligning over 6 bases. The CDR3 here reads CASNGGPVAQFF. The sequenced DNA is TGTGCCAGCAACGGGGGCCCGGTAGCGCAGTTCTTC.